The entry that follows covers one T cell receptor (beta chain) sequence. The sample is drawn from a study of T cell changes during pregnancy in multiple sclerosis. CDR3 length: 16 amino acids. V shed 5 bases, J shed 7 bases, and the junction held 9 bases outside the gene matches. Germline CDR1 reads LGHNA; CDR2 reads YNFKEQ. TCRdb keeps only in-frame clones here, not all; method: immunoSEQ multiplex PCR. This table holds 55,000 to 85,000 clones, 94% found once. The source is a female donor with multiple sclerosis, enrolled in a pregnancy study. The sequencing used peripheral blood, collected in the third trimester of pregnancy. The rearrangement uses TRBV4-2 and TRBJ2-1; 12 nucleotides line up with TRBD2. CDR3 coding DNA: TGTGCCAGCAGCACGGGGCTAGCGGGGGGGGTTAATGAGCAGTTCTTC. Residues: CASSTGLAGGVNEQFF.